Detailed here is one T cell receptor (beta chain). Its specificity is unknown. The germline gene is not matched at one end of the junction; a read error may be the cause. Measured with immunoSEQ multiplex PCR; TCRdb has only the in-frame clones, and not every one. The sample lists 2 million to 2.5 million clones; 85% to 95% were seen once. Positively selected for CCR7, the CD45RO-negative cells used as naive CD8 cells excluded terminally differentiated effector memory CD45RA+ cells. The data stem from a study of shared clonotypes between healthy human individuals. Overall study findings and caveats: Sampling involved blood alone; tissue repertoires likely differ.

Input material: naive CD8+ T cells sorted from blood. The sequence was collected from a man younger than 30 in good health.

The CDR3 nucleotides read TGTGCCAGCAGCTTAGATCAAGGGACCCAGTACTTC. Its translation: CASSLDQGTQYF. V usage is TRBV11-2 and J usage is TRBJ2-5; D gene ambiguous. Germline-derived CDR1 and CDR2 are SGHAT and FQNNGV. The CDR3 contains 12 residues.